The 29 T cell receptor beta chains below all came from one sample that was sequenced in a study of cytomegalovirus exposure and HLA in healthy donors. Both 60 Vbeta primers and 13 Jbeta primers went into the PCR. The table came from immunoSEQ multiplex PCR; TCRdb's copy has only in-frame clones and leaves some out. This table has around 170,000 clones, approximately 84% appearing once. The sequenced sample was PBMCs. The receptor set was obtained from a man aged 45-65 years in good health and CMV-seronegative.

The rearrangement joins TRBV7-2 to TRBJ1-3; TRBD1 matches 7 bases. The V and J ends lost 0 bases and 0 bases, in that order; junction bases with no gene match: 5. Looked up from germline, CDR1 is SGHTA and CDR2 is FQGNSA. The CDR3 loop spans 17 amino acids. The DNA for the CDR3 is TGTGCCAGCAGCTTAGCCGAGGGGGCTCGCTCTGGAAACACCATATATTTT. This translates into CASSLAEGARSGNTIYF.

V gene TRBV5-6 combines with J gene TRBJ1-4; D remains unclear. Trimming removed 4 bases at V and 7 bases at J, with 14 bases between. This CDR3 is built from 14 residues. CDR1 and CDR2 from the germline V gene are SGHDT and YYEEEE. CDR3 sequence: CASSAGRFGEKLFF. CDR3 in DNA: TGTGCCAGCAGCGCCGGGAGATTTGGTGAAAAACTGTTTTTT.

This clone showed up just once. This chain links TRBV4-2 with TRBJ2-1; TRBD1 aligns across 8 bases. The CDR3 extends over 16 amino acids. V trimming: 0 bases; J trimming: 5 bases; junction bases outside the gene matches: 6. CDR1 is LGHNA, CDR2 YNFKEQ, per germline. CDR3 sequence: CASSQEPGQVNNEQFF. DNA for the CDR3: TGTGCCAGCAGCCAAGAACCGGGACAGGTCAACAATGAGCAGTTCTTC.

In regard to this clone: The sample carries other DNA sequences with the same CDR3. This chain joins TRBV5-6 and TRBJ2-7; TRBD2 might be the D (5 bases). V dropped 2 bases and J dropped 1 base, with 7 bases sitting between them. The CDR3 is made up of 13 amino acids. Germline-derived CDR1 and CDR2 are SGHDT and YYEEEE. DNA for the CDR3: TGTGCCAGCAGCTTCCCGGGGTCCTACGAGCAGTACTTC. Translated, it gives CASSFPGSYEQYF. The complete variable domain, with remaining parts taken from reference TRBV5-6 and TRBJ2-7, reads DAGVTQSPTHLIKTRGQQVTLRCSPKSGHDTVSWYQQALGQGPQFIFQYYEEEERQRGNFPDRFSGHQFPNYSSELNVNALLLGDSALYLCASSFPGSYEQYFGPGTRLTVT.

Comments on this clone: Other DNA sequences in this sample translate to the same CDR3. V usage is TRBV7-9 and J usage is TRBJ2-7; TRBD1 agrees at 8 bases. CDR1 and CDR2 (germline): SEHNR, FQNEAQ (reference sequence). After removal of 3 bases from V and 6 bases from J, the junction contained 1 base not matched to a gene. The CDR3 covers 12 residues. CDR3 in amino acids: CASSFDRGEQYF. The CDR3 DNA follows: TGTGCCAGCAGCTTCGACAGGGGCGAGCAGTACTTC.

The chain couples TRBV7-9 to TRBJ1-1; no definite D call. Germline V CDR1 and CDR2: SEHNR, FQNEAQ (reference sequence). The CDR3 extends over 13 amino acids. V lost 5 bases and J lost 6, with 13 bases in between. The CDR3 loop reads CASSRPGFPEAFF. The DNA for the CDR3 is TGTGCCAGCAGCCGACCAGGTTTTCCTGAAGCTTTCTTT.

The J gene is TRBJ2-6, the V gene TRBV28; D is uncertain. This CDR3 has 15 residues. CDR1 and CDR2 from the germline V gene are MDHEN and SYDVKM. Trimming removed 2 bases at V and 2 bases at J, with 7 bases between. The CDR3 DNA is TGTGCCAGCAGTTTAAGCTTGGCTGGGGCCAACGTCCTGACTTTC. Translating it yields CASSLSLAGANVLTF. Drawing the rest from reference TRBV28 and TRBJ2-6, the complete variable domain is DVKVTQSSRYLVKRTGEKVFLECVQDMDHENMFWYRQDPGLGLRLIYFSYDVKMKEKGDIPEGYSVSREKKERFSLILESASTNQTSMYLCASSLSLAGANVLTFGAGSRLTVL.

The CDR3 DNA follows: TGTGCCACCAGCAGAGACAGTAGAAACACCATATATTTT. It encodes CATSRDSRNTIYF. The chain carries TRBV15 and TRBJ1-3; no definite D call. Germline values: CDR1 LNHNV, CDR2 YYDKDF (reference sequence). The V gene lost 0 bases and the J gene lost 5 bases, with 5 bases spanning the gap. This CDR3 is built from 13 residues.

This clone has just a few counts. This chain uses TRBV30 with TRBJ2-3, with 11 bases fitting TRBD2. Germline V CDR1 and CDR2: GTSNPN, SVGIG (reference sequence). The J segment lost 6 bases and the V segment lost 8 bases, leaving 13 bases of the junction unmatched. The CDR3 is made up of 15 amino acids. CDR3 bases: TGTGCCGGACTCCCGTCTAGCGGGGGGTCGGATACGCAGTATTTT. Protein product: CAGLPSSGGSDTQYF. The entire variable domain, with the rest obtained from reference TRBV30 and TRBJ2-3, is as follows: SQTIHQWPATLVQPVGSPLSLECTVEGTSNPNLYWYRQAAGRGLQLLFYSVGIGQISSEVPQNLSASRPQDRQFILSSKKLLLSDSGFYLCAGLPSSGGSDTQYFGPGTRLTVL.

This clone was seen a few times. The CDR3 sequence: CASSQAAGGSLEQYF. For the CDR3, the DNA is TGCGCCAGCAGCCAAGCCGCGGGCGGGTCACTCGAGCAGTACTTC. The chain employs TRBV4-3 and TRBJ2-7; TRBD2 might be the D (5 bases). Germline CDR1 and CDR2: LGHNA and YSLEER. The CDR3 contains 15 residues. Trimming cost V 1 base and J 6 bases, with 16 bases left between them.

V gene TRBV7-8 combines with J gene TRBJ2-1, with a tentative D call TRBD2 (6 bases). The V end lost 5 bases, the J end lost 8 bases, and 19 bases lay between the germline ends. Germline V CDR1 and CDR2: SGHVS, FQNEAQ. This CDR3 region has 15 residues. CDR3 amino acids: CASSPRLVGVYEQFF. The CDR3 nucleotides are TGTGCCAGCAGCCCTAGACTAGTTGGTGTTTATGAGCAGTTCTTC.

J is TRBJ1-1 and V is TRBV18; possibly TRBD1 for D (5 bases). Germline V gene data show CDR1 as KGHSH and CDR2 as LQKENI. The CDR3 loop spans 13 amino acids. V was pared by 3 bases and J by 1 base, with 6 bases between. In nucleotides, the CDR3 is TGTGCCAGCTCACCGGGGGGGAACACTGAAGCTTTCTTT. Translating it yields CASSPGGNTEAFF.

The V gene is TRBV5-1, the J gene TRBJ2-5, with 7 bases that match TRBD1. The CDR3 runs 15 residues. Germline V CDR1 and CDR2: SGHRS, YFSETQ. The trim removed 3 bases at V and 1 base at J, leaving 6 bases unmatched. CDR3 nucleotides: TGCGCCAGCAGCTCCGGGACAGCGAGCCAAGAGACCCAGTACTTC. This sequence encodes CASSSGTASQETQYF.

The V and J genes are TRBV4-1 and TRBJ2-2; TRBD2 might be the D (6 bases). Germline loops: CDR1 MGHRA, CDR2 YSYEKL. The CDR3 spans 17 residues. Trimming pared 5 bases from V and 3 bases from J, leaving 19 bases between. CDR3 DNA: TGCGCCAGCAGCTATCGCCGCCCGGGGGTCGACACCGGGGAGCTGTTTTTT. This encodes CASSYRRPGVDTGELFF.

The V gene is TRBV4-1, the J gene TRBJ2-3; 12 bases align to TRBD2. Losses at the gene ends were 0 bases for V and 8 bases for J; bases not matched to a gene: 9. The CDR3 extends over 17 amino acids. Germline CDR1 reads MGHRA; CDR2 reads YSYEKL. This CDR3 is CASSQDRLAGVQSTQYF. The CDR3 DNA reads as TGCGCCAGCAGCCAAGATAGACTAGCGGGGGTGCAGAGTACGCAGTATTTT.

The rearrangement uses TRBV30 and TRBJ2-1; D perhaps matches TRBD1 (6 bases). With 2 bases removed from V and 8 bases from J, the gap between germline ends came to 10 bases. This CDR3 has 12 amino acids. CDR1 is GTSNPN and CDR2 is SVGIG in the germline V gene (reference sequence). Here the CDR3 DNA reads TGTGCCTGGAGTACCAGGGGCCATGAGCAGTTCTTC. This translates into CAWSTRGHEQFF.

V and J are TRBV7-8 and TRBJ1-1; a weak D match, TRBD1 (6 bases). CDR3 length: 15 residues. Trimming cost V 2 bases and J 7 bases, with 17 bases left between them. Germline CDR1 reads SGHVS; CDR2 reads FQNEAQ. The CDR3, as DNA: TGTGCCAGCAGCTTACCACAGGGCCTGGGTGGTGAAGCTTTCTTT. It encodes CASSLPQGLGGEAFF.

A word on this clone: The sample has other DNA sequences that encode this CDR3 too. The rearrangement uses TRBV9 and TRBJ1-3; no clear D gene. Germline lookup yields CDR1 SGDLS and CDR2 YYNGEE. The CDR3 consists of 14 residues. V was clipped by 0 bases and J by 2 bases, with 6 bases between them. CDR3 nucleotide sequence: TGTGCCAGCAGCGTAGCGGGAACTGGAAACACCATATATTTT. It translates to CASSVAGTGNTIYF.

A single count supports this clone. The V call is TRBV9, the J call TRBJ2-3, with unresolved D. V was pared by 3 bases and J by 0 bases, with 5 bases between. Germline CDR1 is SGDLS and CDR2 is YYNGEE. This CDR3 is 13 amino acids long. CDR3 loop: CASSATSTDTQYF. CDR3 in DNA: TGTGCCAGCAGCGCTACTAGCACAGATACGCAGTATTTT.

The chain links TRBV7-9 to TRBJ2-2; the match to TRBD1 covers 7 bases. This CDR3 has 16 amino acids. The germline V gene encodes CDR1 SEHNR and CDR2 FQNEAQ (reference sequence). V lost 5 bases and J lost 5; bases outside the gene matches: 11. CDR3 loop: CASSPIPGGVTGELFF. CDR3 coding DNA: TGTGCCAGCAGCCCAATTCCAGGGGGAGTAACCGGGGAGCTGTTTTTT.

The chain is built from TRBV5-6 and TRBJ1-1; no reliable D call. V was clipped by 2 bases and J by 8 bases, with 16 bases between them. The CDR3 spans 14 residues. Looked up from germline, CDR1 is SGHDT and CDR2 is YYEEEE. CDR3 sequence reads: CASSFLGQNREAFF. DNA of the CDR3: TGTGCCAGCAGCTTTCTGGGCCAGAACAGAGAAGCTTTCTTT.

Comments on this clone: As the CDR3 is not closed by the conserved phenylalanine or tryptophan, this likely results from a read error. This chain links TRBV19 with TRBJ1-1; D gene unclear. V lost 3 bases, J lost 5 bases, and 7 bases lay in between. CDR3 length: 12 amino acids. Germline CDR1 and CDR2: LNHDA and SQIVND (reference sequence). The CDR3: CASSIEGTEAFS. The CDR3 DNA reads as TGTGCCAGTAGTATCGAGGGAACTGAAGCTTTCTCT.

A word on this clone: An end of the junction differs from the germline gene, which may be a read error. The chain joins TRBV9 to TRBJ1-2; perhaps TRBD1 as D (5 bases). This CDR3 comprises 9 residues. CDR1 and CDR2 from the germline V gene are SGDLS and YYNGEE. In nucleotides, the CDR3 is TGTGCCAGCAGCCCGCGGGGCAGCTTC. Its protein is CASSPRGSF.

The V gene is TRBV19, the J gene TRBJ1-5; TRBD1 matches at 9 bases. This CDR3 region has 15 residues. The germline CDR1 and CDR2 sequences are LNHDA and SQIVND (reference sequence). The V and J ends lost 1 base and 6 bases, in that order; junction bases with no gene match: 4. The CDR3, as DNA: TGTGCCAGTAGTATAGGGGGACAGGGAGGTCAGCCCCAGCATTTT. Protein sequence: CASSIGGQGGQPQHF.

The V gene is TRBV2, the J gene TRBJ1-5; unclear D gene. The CDR3 covers 15 residues. V lost 4 bases, J lost 0 bases, and 10 bases lay in between. Germline V lookup: CDR1 SNHLY, CDR2 FYNNEI. In DNA, the CDR3 is TGTGCCAGCAGTGGGTACATCCTTAGCAATCAGCCCCAGCATTTT. Amino acids: CASSGYILSNQPQHF.

This chain connects TRBV4-3 to TRBJ2-3, with a weak D call TRBD1 (7 bases). V was shortened by 4 bases and J by 7 bases, with 18 bases between the two germline ends. This CDR3 spans 15 amino acids. In germline, CDR1 is LGHNA, CDR2 YSLEER. The CDR3 loop is CASSRGAGGYNTQYF. As DNA, the CDR3 is TGCGCCAGCAGCCGGGGGGCAGGGGGTTACAATACGCAGTATTTT.

The chain combines TRBV7-2 with TRBJ2-2, with D maybe TRBD1 (6 bases). V lost 5 bases and J 4 bases, leaving 11 bases between the germline ends. From germline, CDR1 is SGHTA and CDR2 FQGNSA. The CDR3 runs 14 residues. The CDR3, as DNA: TGTGCCAGCAGCACCGGGACACCCACCGGGGAGCTGTTTTTT. Its protein is CASSTGTPTGELFF.

V gene TRBV7-2 combines with J gene TRBJ1-2; D uncertain. The CDR3 extends over 16 amino acids. Per the germline V gene, CDR1 is SGHTA and CDR2 is FQGNSA. Deletions cut 5 bases from V and 1 base from J, with 17 bases between. The CDR3 DNA sequence: TGTGCCAGCAGCCGATCATCGGGGAAACGTAACTATGGCTACACCTTC. Protein sequence: CASSRSSGKRNYGYTF.

The chain employs TRBV5-1 and TRBJ2-1, with a tentative D call TRBD1 (6 bases). This CDR3 spans 14 amino acids. V was pared by 6 bases and J by 6 bases, with 16 bases between. The V gene's germline CDR1 is SGHRS and CDR2 YFSETQ. CDR3 protein: CASKWGRQGNEQFF. For the CDR3, the DNA is TGCGCCAGCAAGTGGGGGCGCCAGGGCAATGAGCAGTTCTTC.